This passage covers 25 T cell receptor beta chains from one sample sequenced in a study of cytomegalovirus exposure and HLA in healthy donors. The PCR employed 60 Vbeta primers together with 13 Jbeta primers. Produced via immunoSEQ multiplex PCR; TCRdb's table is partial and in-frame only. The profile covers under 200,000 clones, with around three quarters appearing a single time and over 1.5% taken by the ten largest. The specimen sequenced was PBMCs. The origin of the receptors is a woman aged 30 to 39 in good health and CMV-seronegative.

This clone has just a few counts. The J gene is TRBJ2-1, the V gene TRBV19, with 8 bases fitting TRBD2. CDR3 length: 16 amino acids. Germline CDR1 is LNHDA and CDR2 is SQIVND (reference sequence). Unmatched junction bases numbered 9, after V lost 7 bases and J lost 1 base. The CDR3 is CASIQSGGGSYNEQFF. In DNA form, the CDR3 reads TGTGCCAGTATCCAGAGCGGGGGTGGGTCCTACAATGAGCAGTTCTTC.

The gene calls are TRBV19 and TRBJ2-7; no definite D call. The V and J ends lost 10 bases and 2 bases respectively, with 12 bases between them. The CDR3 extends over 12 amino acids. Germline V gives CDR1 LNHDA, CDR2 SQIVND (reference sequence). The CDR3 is CATVTETYEQYF. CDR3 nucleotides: TGTGCCACCGTGACTGAAACCTACGAGCAGTACTTC.

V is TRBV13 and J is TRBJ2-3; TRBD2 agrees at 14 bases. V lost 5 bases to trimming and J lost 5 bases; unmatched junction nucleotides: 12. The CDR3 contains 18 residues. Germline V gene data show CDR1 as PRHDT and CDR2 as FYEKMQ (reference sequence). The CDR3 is CASSPGLAGGPPIDTQYF. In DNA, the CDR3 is TGTGCCAGCAGCCCCGGACTAGCGGGGGGCCCGCCCATAGATACGCAGTATTTT. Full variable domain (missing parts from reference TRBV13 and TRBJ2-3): AAGVIQSPRHLIKEKRETATLKCYPIPRHDTVYWYQQGPGQDPQFLISFYEKMQSDKGSIPDRFSAQQFSDYHSELNMSSLELGDSALYFCASSPGLAGGPPIDTQYFGPGTRLTVL.

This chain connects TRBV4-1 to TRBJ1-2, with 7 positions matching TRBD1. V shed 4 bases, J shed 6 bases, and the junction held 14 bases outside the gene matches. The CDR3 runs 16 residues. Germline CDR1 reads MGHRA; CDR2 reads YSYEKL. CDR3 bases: TGCGCCAGCAGCCTCCACGAAGACAGGGCGGGGAATGGCTACACCTTC. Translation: CASSLHEDRAGNGYTF.

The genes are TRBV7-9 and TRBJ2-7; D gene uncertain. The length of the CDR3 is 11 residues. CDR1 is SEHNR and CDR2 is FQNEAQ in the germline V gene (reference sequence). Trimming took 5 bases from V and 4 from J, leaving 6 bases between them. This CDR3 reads CASSPAYEQYF. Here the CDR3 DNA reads TGTGCCAGCAGCCCAGCGTACGAGCAGTACTTC.

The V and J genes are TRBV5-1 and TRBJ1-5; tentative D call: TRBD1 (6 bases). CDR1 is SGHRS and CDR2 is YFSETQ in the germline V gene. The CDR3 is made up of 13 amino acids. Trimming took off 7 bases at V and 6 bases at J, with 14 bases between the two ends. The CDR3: CASLKGGLQPQHF. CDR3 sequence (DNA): TGCGCCAGCTTAAAGGGGGGGCTTCAGCCCCAGCATTTT.

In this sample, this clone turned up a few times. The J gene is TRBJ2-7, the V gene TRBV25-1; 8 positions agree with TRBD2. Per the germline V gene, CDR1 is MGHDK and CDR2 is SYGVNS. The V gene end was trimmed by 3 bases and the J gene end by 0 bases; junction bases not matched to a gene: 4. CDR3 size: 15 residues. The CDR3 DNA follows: TGTGCCAGCAGTGATTACAGCGGGAGCTCCTACGAGCAGTACTTC. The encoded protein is CASSDYSGSSYEQYF.

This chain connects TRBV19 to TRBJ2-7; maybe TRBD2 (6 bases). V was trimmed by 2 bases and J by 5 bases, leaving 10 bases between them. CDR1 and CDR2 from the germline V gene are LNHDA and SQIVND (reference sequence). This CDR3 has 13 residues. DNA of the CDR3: TGTGCCAGTAGTATATGGCTAGCGCACGAGCAGTACTTC. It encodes CASSIWLAHEQYF.

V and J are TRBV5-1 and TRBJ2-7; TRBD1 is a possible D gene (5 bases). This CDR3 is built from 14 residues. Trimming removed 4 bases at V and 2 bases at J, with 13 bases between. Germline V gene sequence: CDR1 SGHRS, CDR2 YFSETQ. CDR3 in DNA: TGCGCCAGCAGCCCTGACAGCCATCCCTACGAGCAGTACTTC. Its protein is CASSPDSHPYEQYF.

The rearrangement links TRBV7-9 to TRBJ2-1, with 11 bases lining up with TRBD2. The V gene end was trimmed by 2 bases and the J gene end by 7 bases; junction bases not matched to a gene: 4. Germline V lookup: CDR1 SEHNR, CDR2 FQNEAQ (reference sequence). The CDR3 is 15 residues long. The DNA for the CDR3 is TGTGCCAGCAGCTTATCGGGACTAGCGGTTAATGAGCAGTTCTTC. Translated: CASSLSGLAVNEQFF.

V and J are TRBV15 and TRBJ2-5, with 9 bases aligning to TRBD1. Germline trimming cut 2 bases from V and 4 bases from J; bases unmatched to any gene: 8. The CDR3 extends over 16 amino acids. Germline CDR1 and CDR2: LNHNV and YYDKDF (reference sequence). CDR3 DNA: TGTGCCACCAGCAGAACAGACAGGGGGGGGAGAGAGACCCAGTACTTC. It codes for CATSRTDRGGRETQYF.

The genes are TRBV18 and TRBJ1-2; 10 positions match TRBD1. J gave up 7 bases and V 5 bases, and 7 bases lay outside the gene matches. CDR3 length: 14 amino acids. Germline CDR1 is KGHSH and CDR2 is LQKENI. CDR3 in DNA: TGTGCCAGCTCAATCGGGACAGGGGAGTTTGGCTACACCTTC. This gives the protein CASSIGTGEFGYTF.

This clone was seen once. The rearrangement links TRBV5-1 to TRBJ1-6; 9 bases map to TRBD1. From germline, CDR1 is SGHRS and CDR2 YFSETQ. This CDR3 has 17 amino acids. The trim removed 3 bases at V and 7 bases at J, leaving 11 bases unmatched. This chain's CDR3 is CASSWGGQGTGNSPLHF. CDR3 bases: TGCGCCAGCAGCTGGGGGGGACAGGGAACGGGAAATTCACCCCTCCACTTT.

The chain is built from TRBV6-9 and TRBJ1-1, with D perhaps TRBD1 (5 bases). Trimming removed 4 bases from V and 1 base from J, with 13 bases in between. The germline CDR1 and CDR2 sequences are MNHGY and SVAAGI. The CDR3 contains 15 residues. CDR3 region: CASSSPDGANTEAFF. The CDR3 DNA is TGTGCCAGCAGTTCTCCGGATGGGGCGAACACTGAAGCTTTCTTT.

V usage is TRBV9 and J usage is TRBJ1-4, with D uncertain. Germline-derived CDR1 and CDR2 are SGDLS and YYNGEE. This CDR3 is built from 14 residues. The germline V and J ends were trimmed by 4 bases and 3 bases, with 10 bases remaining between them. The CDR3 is CASSLTISNEKLFF. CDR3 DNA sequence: TGTGCCAGCAGCCTAACGATCTCTAATGAAAAACTGTTTTTT.

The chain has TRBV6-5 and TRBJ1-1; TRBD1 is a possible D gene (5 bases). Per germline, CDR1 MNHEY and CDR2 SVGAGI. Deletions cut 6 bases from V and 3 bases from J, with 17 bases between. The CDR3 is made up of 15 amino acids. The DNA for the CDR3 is TGTGCCAGCAGCAACCGCCCAGGGTGGGACACTGAAGCTTTCTTT. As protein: CASSNRPGWDTEAFF.

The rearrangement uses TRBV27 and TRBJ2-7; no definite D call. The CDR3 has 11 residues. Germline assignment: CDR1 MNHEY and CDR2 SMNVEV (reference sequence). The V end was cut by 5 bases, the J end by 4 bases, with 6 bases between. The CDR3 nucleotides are TGTGCCAGCAGTCCCGGTTACGAGCAGTACTTC. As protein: CASSPGYEQYF.

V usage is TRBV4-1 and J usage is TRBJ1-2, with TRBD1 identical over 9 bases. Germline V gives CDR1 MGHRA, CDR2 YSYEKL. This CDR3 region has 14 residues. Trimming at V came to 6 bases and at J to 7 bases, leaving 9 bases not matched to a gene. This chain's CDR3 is CASRHPGQGSGYTF. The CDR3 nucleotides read TGCGCCAGCAGACACCCGGGACAGGGAAGTGGCTACACCTTC.

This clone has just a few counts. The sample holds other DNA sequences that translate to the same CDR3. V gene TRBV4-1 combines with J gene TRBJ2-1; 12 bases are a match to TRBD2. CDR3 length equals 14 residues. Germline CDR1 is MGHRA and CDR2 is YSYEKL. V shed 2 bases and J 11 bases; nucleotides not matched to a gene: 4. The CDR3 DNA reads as TGCGCCAGCAGCCAACAACTAGCGGGAGGTAAGCAGTTCTTC. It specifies CASSQQLAGGKQFF.

This chain's CDR3 is CASASGAETGELFF. The DNA of the CDR3 is TGTGCTAGTGCCTCGGGAGCCGAAACCGGGGAGCTGTTTTTT. The rearrangement uses TRBV12-5 and TRBJ2-2, with D perhaps matching TRBD2 (6 bases). Germline values: CDR1 LGHNT, CDR2 FRNRAP. V was pared by 7 bases and J by 5 bases, with 14 bases between. CDR3 size: 14 residues.

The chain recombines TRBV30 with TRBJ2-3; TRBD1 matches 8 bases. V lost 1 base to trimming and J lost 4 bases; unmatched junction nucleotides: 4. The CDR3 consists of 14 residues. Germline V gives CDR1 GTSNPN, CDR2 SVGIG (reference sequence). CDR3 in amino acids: CAWSEGTGSDTQYF. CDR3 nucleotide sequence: TGTGCCTGGAGTGAGGGGACAGGTTCAGATACGCAGTATTTT.

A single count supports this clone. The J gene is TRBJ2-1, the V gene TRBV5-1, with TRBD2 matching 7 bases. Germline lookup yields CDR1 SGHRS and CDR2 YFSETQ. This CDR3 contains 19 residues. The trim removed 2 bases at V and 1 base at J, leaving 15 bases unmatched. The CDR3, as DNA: TGCGCCAGCAGCTTAATCAACTCCCAAGCGGGGTCGTCCTACAATGAGCAGTTCTTC. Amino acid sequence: CASSLINSQAGSSYNEQFF.

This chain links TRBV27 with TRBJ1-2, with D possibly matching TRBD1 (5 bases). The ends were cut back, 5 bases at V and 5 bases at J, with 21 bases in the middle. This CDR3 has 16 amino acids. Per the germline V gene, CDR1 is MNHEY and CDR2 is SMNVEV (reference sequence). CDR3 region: CASSQSPGRQSYGYTF. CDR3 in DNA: TGTGCCAGCAGTCAAAGTCCCGGGAGACAGAGTTATGGCTACACCTTC.

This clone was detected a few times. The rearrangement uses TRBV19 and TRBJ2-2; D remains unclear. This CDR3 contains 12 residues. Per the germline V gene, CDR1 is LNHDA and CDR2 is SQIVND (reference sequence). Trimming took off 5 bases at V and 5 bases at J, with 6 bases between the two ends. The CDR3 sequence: CASSPLTGELFF. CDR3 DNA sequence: TGTGCCAGTAGTCCCCTAACCGGGGAGCTGTTTTTT.

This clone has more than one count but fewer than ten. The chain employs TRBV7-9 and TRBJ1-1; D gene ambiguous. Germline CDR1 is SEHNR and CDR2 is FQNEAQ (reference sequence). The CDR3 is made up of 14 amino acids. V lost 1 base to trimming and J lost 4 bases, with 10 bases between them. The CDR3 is CASSLGAASTEAFF. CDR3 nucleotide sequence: TGTGCCAGCAGCTTAGGGGCAGCATCCACTGAAGCTTTCTTT.